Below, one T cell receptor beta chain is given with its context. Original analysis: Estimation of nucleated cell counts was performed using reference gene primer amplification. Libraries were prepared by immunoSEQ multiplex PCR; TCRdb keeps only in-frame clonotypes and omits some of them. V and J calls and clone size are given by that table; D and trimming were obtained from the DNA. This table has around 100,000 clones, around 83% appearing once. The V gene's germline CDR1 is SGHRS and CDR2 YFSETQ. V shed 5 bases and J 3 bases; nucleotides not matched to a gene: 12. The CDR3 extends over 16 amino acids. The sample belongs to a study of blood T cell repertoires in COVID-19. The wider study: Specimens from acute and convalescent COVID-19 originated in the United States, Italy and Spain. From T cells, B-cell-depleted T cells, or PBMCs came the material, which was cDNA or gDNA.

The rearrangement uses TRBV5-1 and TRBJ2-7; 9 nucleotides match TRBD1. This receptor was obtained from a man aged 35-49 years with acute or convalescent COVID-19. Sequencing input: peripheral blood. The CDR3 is CASSNPPGQGYYEQYF. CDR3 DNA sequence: TGCGCCAGCAGTAATCCCCCGGGACAGGGATACTACGAGCAGTACTTC.